This TCR beta chain was captured by sequencing in a study of human T cells and chemical hapten exposure. Specified time point: patch test 1, 2 weeks after DPC sensitization. Treatment meaning: therapeutic diphenylcyclopropenone sensitization with weekly scalp DPC. Sequencing started from total RNA isolated from unfractionated whole blood. This clonotype was counted a few times. The library labeled individual cDNA molecules by adding unique molecular identifiers to them. TCRdb processed the RACE reads anew with MiXCR; each CDR3 protein has one entry. The sample shows tens of thousands of distinct CDR3 sequences, around 10% of them seen only once. Germline loops: CDR1 LGHDT, CDR2 YNNKEL (reference sequence). The V gene lost 4 bases and the J gene lost 8 bases, with 11 bases spanning the gap. The CDR3 length is 13 residues.

This sequence was found in a woman aged 35 to 49 with alopecia areata. Some clones in this sample may be carry-over from other donors' samples. The rearrangement links TRBV3-1 to TRBJ1-4; D is perhaps TRBD1 (5 bases). The sample was whole blood, taken in connection with sensitization to the hapten diphenylcyclopropenone (DPC). Here the CDR3 DNA reads TGTGCCAGCAGCCTCAGGGTAGGCGAAAAACTGTTTTTT. It is translated as CASSLRVGEKLFF. Variable domain in full (rest from reference TRBV3-1 and TRBJ1-4): DTAVSQTPKYLVTQMGNDKSIKCEQNLGHDTMYWYKQDSKKFLKIMFSYNNKELIINETVPNRFSPKSPDKAHLNLHINSLELGDSAVYFCASSLRVGEKLFFGSGTQLSVL.